This T cell receptor (beta chain) was sequenced in a study of early T cells in non-severe SARS-CoV-2 infection. On the study more broadly: Sequenced bulk RNA came from whole blood that was unsorted, and chains were unpaired.

As part of library construction, unique molecular identifiers were attached to individual cDNA molecules. In TCRdb, the 5' RACE reads were re-called with MiXCR into one record per CDR3 protein. The data contain tens of thousands of distinct CDR3 sequences, over 8% of them singletons. This clonotype was recorded at least ten times. Trimming removed 6 bases from V and 7 bases from J; junction bases left unmatched: 11. The CDR3 extends over 14 amino acids. CDR1 and CDR2 from the germline V gene are DFQATT and SNEGSKA (reference sequence). The V and J genes are TRBV20-1 and TRBJ2-7, with TRBD2 matching over 11 bases. This sample comprised whole blood, obtained at baseline. This TCR came from an adult who was a healthcare worker with PCR-confirmed SARS-CoV-2 infection or an uninfected control (not recorded which). The CDR3 loop is CSAPLAGGPREQYF. CDR3 in DNA: TGCAGTGCCCCCCTAGCGGGGGGACCCAGGGAGCAGTACTTC.